This entry is about one T cell receptor beta chain. Its antigen is still unknown. One base away there is no much larger clone; base qualities are not given. This sample stems from a study of blood T cell repertoires in COVID-19 (TCRdb year 2020). In the study overall: Recovered participants in ImmuneRACE Cohort 3 were defined by two consecutive negative NP/OP PCR tests, clearance by a healthcare professional, or resolution of symptoms. Samples covering the acute and convalescent phases of COVID-19 were provided by collaborators in the United States, Italy and Spain. The material from the prospective study consisted of cDNA or gDNA derived from T cells, B-cell-depleted T cells, or PBMCs. Where HLA class I and class II types were available, the types were taken from metadata supplied by the sample provider, not from assay-based typing. The samples were drawn from two sources: the first 160 participants of the ongoing ImmuneRACE study, and about 1,300 subjects contributed by 6 global collaborators. Deeply sampled blood TCRbeta repertoires from subjects exposed to, actively infected with, or recovered from COVID-19 were included in the dataset. Sample metadata almost always included a de-identified subject ID, COVID-19 status, age in years and sex. The repertoires were released in a freely available public database intended as a resource for research on the immune response to SARS-CoV-2.

There are 16 amino acids in the CDR3, from cysteine to phenylalanine inclusive. The kept DNA is CDR3 alone, 48 bases in frame from the first base. The junction shows trimming of 1 base on V and 3 bases on J, and the gene matches do not reach 6 bases of it. CDR1 and CDR2 are drawn from the germline V gene: MDHEN, SYDVKM. TCRbeta CDR3 regions were amplified from genomic DNA by means of the immunoSEQ Assay, a bias-controlled multiplex PCR. The paper's processing steps were these. The number of nucleated cells in each sample was estimated from the amplification of reference gene primers within the assay. Sequence reads were collapsed and filtered to measure the absolute abundance of every unique TCRbeta CDR3 rearrangement. For each sample, productive Simpson clonality was calculated by taking the square root of Simpson's diversity index across productive rearrangements. TCRdb stores this immuneACCESS table with in-frame sequences only. Part of the clones is absent; in the studies checked, under half of the shortfall reflects unresolved V genes, and no reason is known for the rest. D and trimming come from the DNA, and the V and J calls and clone size come from that table. Here the sample has about 150,000 clones; around 79% occur a single time. The leading ten clones occupy roughly 19% of the sample.

In the prospective study, participants were roughly 18 to 95 years old, resided in about two dozen geographic areas of the United States, and were enrolled through a virtual design. To assign participants to cohorts, the prospective study relied on clinical history that participants themselves reported in a screening survey and a study questionnaire. Each participant in the prospective study had whole blood, serum and a nasopharyngeal or oropharyngeal swab collected by mobile phlebotomists. Over a roughly 2-month period, participants in the prospective study had the option of providing additional blood draws and questionnaires. Before DNA extraction, prospective study blood samples were shipped either frozen or at room temperature. General conclusions and limits of the study: How much clinical and demographic metadata was included differed by source and by participant, and the metadata was provided uncurated.

The source of this sequence is a woman in her 70s in a cohort exposed to, infected with or recovered from COVID-19 (not recorded which). Sample: PBMCs or T cells enriched from blood (not recorded which). This chain joins TRBV28 to TRBJ2-7, with 10 central nucleotides matching TRBD2. The DNA reads TGTGCCAGCAGTTTATTCGCTAGCGGGAGTTTCTACGAGCAGTACTTC. Translation gives CASSLFASGSFYEQYF.